The rows below give T cell receptor beta chains drawn from one sample of a study of molecular identifiers for immune sequencing clone quantification. TCRdb re-called the PCR reads with MiXCR, one entry per CDR3 protein. The table shows about 100,000 distinct CDR3 sequences, with 36% occurring only once. Sequenced input: naive CD8+ T cells from blood, with Jurkat cell RNA spiked in. These receptors came from a human donor in good health. Some libraries in this study had Jurkat cell RNA spiked in. The CDR3 runs from the conserved cysteine through the conserved F or W. Fields, in order: V gene, J gene, CDR3 protein.

>TRBV5-4|TRBJ1-4
CARSSGGQKQFF
>TRBV28|TRBJ1-1
CASRVSTEAFF
>TRBV2|TRBJ1-4
CASSERGDRGALGIF
>TRBV5-8|TRBJ2-3
CASSAGTGMTDTQYF
>TRBV28|TRBJ1-1
CASSLHGREAFF
>TRBV27|TRBJ2-7
CASSLTEISSYEQYF
>TRBV28|TRBJ2-7
CASGDSPYEQYF
>TRBV5-3|TRBJ2-7
CASSVDIISYEQYF
>TRBV6-2/TRBV6-3|TRBJ2-1
CASSYVLAEQFF
>TRBV4-3|TRBJ2-1
CASSQDRLAGVYEQFF
>TRBV6-1|TRBJ2-7
CATFPGTGVKQYF
>TRBV29-1|TRBJ2-1
CSGSLRWNEQFF
>TRBV7-2|TRBJ2-5
CASSFGGGQLTQYF
>TRBV5-6|TRBJ2-1
CAGSTGIMNEQFF
>TRBV28|TRBJ1-4
CASSSGSPSTNEKLFF
>TRBV7-8|TRBJ2-3
CASSSRQAGGGDTQYF